Each of the 23 T cell receptor beta chains below was sequenced from the same sample in a study of T cell changes during pregnancy in multiple sclerosis (dated by TCRdb to about 2019). Receptor amplification or capture employed the immunoSEQ multiplex PCR assay. This immuneACCESS table, as held by TCRdb, lists in-frame sequences with V and J called but not all clones. Of the missing ones, under half trace to an unresolved V gene in checked studies; the others have no known cause. Within this sample are approximately 50,000 clones, with roughly 94% of them counted one time only. The biggest ten clones account for around 0.31% of the sample. The source material was CD4+ T cells from peripheral blood mononuclear cells, sampled in the third trimester of pregnancy. Receptor source: a female donor with multiple sclerosis, enrolled in a pregnancy study.

V gene TRBV5-1 combines with J gene TRBJ1-6; weak D call: TRBD1 (6 bases). From germline, CDR1 is SGHRS and CDR2 YFSETQ. V was cut by 4 bases and J by 0 bases, with 17 bases left in between. The CDR3 spans 18 residues. This chain's CDR3 is CASSTWITGSSYNSPLHF. Here the CDR3 DNA reads TGCGCCAGCAGCACTTGGATTACAGGGAGCTCCTATAATTCACCCCTCCACTTT.

The J gene is TRBJ2-5, the V gene TRBV7-2; D not resolved. The V gene lost 2 bases and the J gene lost 4 bases, with 2 bases spanning the gap. The CDR3 runs 11 residues. The germline gives CDR1 SGHTA, CDR2 FQGNSA. CDR3 sequence reads: CASSLLETQYF. CDR3 nucleotides: TGTGCCAGCAGCTTACTAGAGACCCAGTACTTC.

The CDR3 nucleotides are TGTGCCAGCAGCTTCGAAGGGGTTGTGGATACGCAGTATTTT. Its protein product is CASSFEGVVDTQYF. The rearrangement uses TRBV7-9 and TRBJ2-3; a weak D match, TRBD1 (5 bases). The CDR3 extends over 14 amino acids. CDR1 and CDR2 (germline): SEHNR, FQNEAQ (reference sequence). Deletions cut 3 bases from V and 6 bases from J, with 13 bases between.

The chain couples TRBV4-1 to TRBJ1-1; tentative D call: TRBD1 (6 bases). Germline lookup yields CDR1 MGHRA and CDR2 YSYEKL. V lost 1 base to trimming and J lost 5 bases, with 8 bases between them. The CDR3 contains 13 residues. The CDR3 is CASSQVRGTEAFF. In nucleotides, the CDR3 is TGCGCCAGCAGCCAAGTCAGGGGAACTGAAGCTTTCTTT.

V and J are TRBV6-1 and TRBJ2-7; 10 bases are a match to TRBD2. V shed 2 bases, J shed 0 bases, and the junction held 7 bases outside the gene matches. The CDR3 has 17 amino acids. Germline CDR1 MNHNS, CDR2 SASEGT. Here the CDR3 DNA reads TGTGCCAGCAGTGAATGGCGACTAGCGGGTCACTCCTACGAGCAGTACTTC. Its translation is CASSEWRLAGHSYEQYF.

The rearrangement links TRBV11-2 to TRBJ2-7; D gene unclear. CDR1 and CDR2 (germline): SGHAT, FQNNGV. The CDR3 sequence is 16 residues long. Between the trimmed V and J ends, which lost 1 base and 2 bases, there was a span of 15 bases. CDR3 DNA: TGTGCCAGCAGCTTAGTCGCCGGAATGGGCCCCTACGAGCAGTACTTC. It codes for CASSLVAGMGPYEQYF.

The chain couples TRBV14 to TRBJ1-1; D is undetermined. Trimming left V 7 bases short and J 1 base short, with 10 bases between. Germline lookup yields CDR1 SGHDN and CDR2 FVKESK. The CDR3 has 13 amino acids. The CDR3 coding sequence is TGTGCCAGCACCAACTCCGCGAACACTGAAGCTTTCTTT. Translation: CASTNSANTEAFF.

CDR3 amino acids: CASSVGVGNEQFF. The CDR3 DNA reads as TGCGCCAGCAGTGTAGGGGTTGGCAATGAGCAGTTCTTC. The chain links TRBV10-1 to TRBJ2-1, with D possibly being TRBD1 (5 bases). Germline V gene data show CDR1 as WNHNN and CDR2 as SYGVQD (reference sequence). V was clipped by 4 bases and J by 6 bases, with 10 bases between them. The CDR3 has 13 amino acids.

J is TRBJ1-2 and V is TRBV7-2, with 8 bases aligning to TRBD1. The CDR3 is 13 amino acids. CDR1 is SGHTA, CDR2 FQGNSA, per germline. Trimming took 8 bases from V and 7 from J; bases not matched to a gene: 9. CDR3 region: CASGNDRGTGYTF. The CDR3 bases are TGTGCCAGCGGGAACGACAGGGGTACTGGCTACACCTTC.

The chain combines TRBV6-6 with TRBJ2-5, with 7 bases identical to TRBD1. The junction had 6 bases not matched to a gene; V was cut back by 0 bases and J by 5 bases. This CDR3 has 15 residues. The V gene's germline CDR1 is MNHNY and CDR2 SVGAGI (reference sequence). The CDR3: CASSYSTGKGETQYF. The CDR3 bases are TGTGCCAGCAGTTACTCGACAGGGAAGGGGGAGACCCAGTACTTC.

The V call is TRBV30, the J call TRBJ2-5; TRBD2 aligns across 11 bases. With 3 bases clipped from V and 4 bases from J, the junction kept 4 bases outside the gene matches. CDR1 is GTSNPN and CDR2 is SVGIG in the germline V gene (reference sequence). CDR3 length equals 14 residues. The chain's CDR3 is CAWSQGLAVETQYF. The CDR3 nucleotides read TGTGCCTGGAGCCAGGGACTAGCGGTAGAGACCCAGTACTTC.

The CDR3 DNA sequence: TGCGCCAGCAGTAGCGTCGGGACTAGCGGGAGTTTTTACGAGCAGTACTTC. This gives the protein CASSSVGTSGSFYEQYF. The V gene is TRBV5-1, the J gene TRBJ2-7; 14 nucleotides align to TRBD2. The CDR3 spans 17 residues. The V gene's germline CDR1 is SGHRS and CDR2 YFSETQ. V was pared by 5 bases and J by 4 bases, with 11 bases of the junction left unmatched.

The V gene is TRBV18, the J gene TRBJ2-1; 7 bases line up with TRBD1. Germline loops: CDR1 KGHSH, CDR2 LQKENI. The CDR3 has 13 amino acids. Germline trimming cut 3 bases from V and 12 bases from J; bases unmatched to any gene: 8. The CDR3: CASSPADRPSQFF. The CDR3 DNA reads as TGTGCCAGCTCACCTGCGGACAGGCCATCGCAGTTCTTC.

V gene TRBV5-6 combines with J gene TRBJ1-1; 7 bases are a match to TRBD1. J was trimmed by 5 bases and V by 2 bases; bases with no gene match: 6. The CDR3 spans 14 residues. Germline CDR1 is SGHDT and CDR2 is YYEEEE. CDR3 in amino acids: CASSLTGAQTEAFF. The CDR3 DNA sequence: TGTGCCAGCAGCTTAACAGGGGCGCAAACTGAAGCTTTCTTT.

The chain links TRBV19 to TRBJ1-1; tentative D call: TRBD1 (6 bases). Trimming took 3 bases from V and 6 from J, leaving 14 bases between them. CDR1 is LNHDA, CDR2 SQIVND, per germline (reference sequence). This CDR3 is 14 amino acids long. The CDR3 sequence is CASSMVDRPPEAFF. CDR3 sequence (DNA): TGTGCCAGTAGTATGGTAGACAGGCCCCCTGAAGCTTTCTTT.

The rearrangement uses TRBV6-5 and TRBJ1-2; 9 bases fit TRBD1. Trimming cost V 2 bases and J 6 bases; bases outside gene matches: 7. The CDR3 covers 15 residues. Germline V gene sequence: CDR1 MNHEY, CDR2 SVGAGI. This chain's CDR3 is CASSYNRGLVDGYTF. CDR3 DNA sequence: TGTGCCAGCAGTTACAACAGGGGGCTAGTGGATGGCTACACCTTC.

The gene calls are TRBV6-6 and TRBJ1-5; D gene uncertain. The V and J ends lost 2 bases and 2 bases respectively, with 7 bases between them. There are 14 residues in the CDR3. Germline CDR1 and CDR2: MNHNY and SVGAGI (reference sequence). CDR3 sequence reads: CASSYRQGNQPQHF. In DNA, the CDR3 is TGTGCCAGCAGTTACAGGCAGGGCAATCAGCCCCAGCATTTT.

The rearrangement links TRBV20-1 to TRBJ2-5; the D gene is possibly TRBD2 (6 bases). The germline V gene has CDR1 DFQATT and CDR2 SNEGSKA (reference sequence). Deletions cut 5 bases from V and 4 bases from J, with 8 bases between. This CDR3 has 11 residues. CDR3 sequence reads: CSAGGAETQYF. In nucleotides, the CDR3 is TGCAGTGCTGGCGGGGCAGAGACCCAGTACTTC.

In DNA, the CDR3 is TGTGCCAGCAGAGAGAAAGCGGGAGGGATCAATGAGCAGTTCTTC. Translating gives CASREKAGGINEQFF. The chain has TRBV27 and TRBJ2-1; 10 bases fit TRBD2. In germline, CDR1 is MNHEY, CDR2 SMNVEV (reference sequence). The CDR3 consists of 15 residues. Germline trimming cut 6 bases from V and 6 bases from J; bases unmatched to any gene: 8.

A single count supports this clone. The V and J genes are TRBV6-6 and TRBJ1-1; maybe TRBD1 (6 bases). Germline loops: CDR1 MNHNY, CDR2 SVGAGI (reference sequence). This CDR3 has 15 residues. V was clipped by 2 bases and J by 2 bases, with 12 bases between them. The CDR3 here is CASSYTRTVNTEAFF. DNA for the CDR3: TGTGCCAGCAGTTACACACGGACAGTCAACACTGAAGCTTTCTTT.

The genes are TRBV11-2 and TRBJ2-7; the match to TRBD2 covers 13 bases. V lost 5 bases to trimming and J lost 3 bases; unmatched junction nucleotides: 7. CDR1 and CDR2 from the germline V gene are SGHAT and FQNNGV. This CDR3 region has 16 residues. Written as DNA, the CDR3 is TGTGCCAGCAGCGCCCGACTAGCGGGGGGATACTACGAGCAGTACTTC. Its translation is CASSARLAGGYYEQYF.

The genes are TRBV5-1 and TRBJ1-1; TRBD1 matches at 7 bases. In germline, CDR1 is SGHRS, CDR2 YFSETQ. J was trimmed by 0 bases and V by 1 base; bases with no gene match: 3. There are 15 residues in the CDR3. The CDR3 loop reads CASSLLTGMNTEAFF. As DNA, the CDR3 is TGCGCCAGCAGCTTGTTGACAGGGATGAACACTGAAGCTTTCTTT.

Concerning this clone itself: Different DNA sequences within this sample yield the same CDR3. The chain links TRBV30 to TRBJ2-5; D is uncertain. Trimming took 0 bases from V and 5 from J, leaving 4 bases between them. Germline CDR1 is GTSNPN and CDR2 is SVGIG (reference sequence). The CDR3 is 11 residues long. The CDR3 is CAWSVLETQYF. CDR3 coding DNA: TGTGCCTGGAGTGTACTTGAGACCCAGTACTTC. The full variable domain, its missing parts supplied by reference TRBV30 and TRBJ2-5, is SQTIHQWPATLVQPVGSPLSLECTVEGTSNPNLYWYRQAAGRGLQLLFYSVGIGQISSEVPQNLSASRPQDRQFILSSKKLLLSDSGFYLCAWSVLETQYFGPGTRLLVL.